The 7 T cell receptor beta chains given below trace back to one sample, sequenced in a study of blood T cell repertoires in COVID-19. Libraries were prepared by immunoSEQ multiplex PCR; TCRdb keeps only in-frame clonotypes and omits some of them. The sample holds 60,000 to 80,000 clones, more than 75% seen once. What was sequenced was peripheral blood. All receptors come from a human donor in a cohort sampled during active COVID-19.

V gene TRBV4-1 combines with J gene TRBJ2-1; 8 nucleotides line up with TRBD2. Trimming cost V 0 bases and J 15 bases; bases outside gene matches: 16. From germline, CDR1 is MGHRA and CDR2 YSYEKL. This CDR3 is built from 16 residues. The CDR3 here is CASSQDLSFTGTRLFF. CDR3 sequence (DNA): TGCGCCAGCAGCCAAGATTTATCCTTTACCGGGACTAGGCTGTTCTTC.

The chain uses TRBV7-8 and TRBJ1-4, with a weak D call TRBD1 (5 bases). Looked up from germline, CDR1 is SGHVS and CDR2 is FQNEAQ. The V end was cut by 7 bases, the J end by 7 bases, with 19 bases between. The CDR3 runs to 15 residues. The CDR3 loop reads CASTQRRGSGEKLFF. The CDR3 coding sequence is TGTGCCAGCACTCAGAGGAGGGGTTCTGGTGAAAAACTGTTTTTT.

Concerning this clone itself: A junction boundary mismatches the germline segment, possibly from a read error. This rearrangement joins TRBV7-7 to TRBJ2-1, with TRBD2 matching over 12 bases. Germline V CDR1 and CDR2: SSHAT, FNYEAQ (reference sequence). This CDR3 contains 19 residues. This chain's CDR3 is CASSLGPLAGGPITNEQFF. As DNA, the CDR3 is TGTGCTAGCAGCTTAGGACCCCTAGCGGGGGGGCCTATTACCAATGAGCAGTTCTTC. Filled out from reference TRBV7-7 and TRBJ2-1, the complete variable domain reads GAGVSQSPRYKVTKRGQDVTLRCDPISSHATLYWYQQALGQGPEFLTYFNYEAQPDKSGLPSDRFSAERPEGSISTLTIQRTEQRDSAMYRCASSLGPLAGGPITNEQFFGPGTRLTVL.

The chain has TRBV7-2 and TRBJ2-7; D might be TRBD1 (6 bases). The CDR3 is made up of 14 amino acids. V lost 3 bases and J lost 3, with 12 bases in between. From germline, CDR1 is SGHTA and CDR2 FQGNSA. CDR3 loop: CASSFQGRGYEQYF. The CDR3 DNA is TGTGCCAGCAGCTTTCAAGGCAGGGGCTACGAGCAGTACTTC. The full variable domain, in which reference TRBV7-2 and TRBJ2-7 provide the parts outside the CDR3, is GAGVSQSPSNKVTEKGKDVELRCDPISGHTALYWYRQSLGQGLEFLIYFQGNSAPDKSGLPSDRFSAERTGGSVSTLTIQRTQQEDSAVYLCASSFQGRGYEQYFGPGTRLTVT.

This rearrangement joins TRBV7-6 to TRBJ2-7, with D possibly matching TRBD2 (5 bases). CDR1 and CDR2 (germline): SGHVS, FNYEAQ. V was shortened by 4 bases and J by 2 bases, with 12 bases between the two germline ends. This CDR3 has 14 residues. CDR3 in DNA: TGTGCCAGCAGCTCGGACTTGTTAACCTACGAGCAGTACTTC. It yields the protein CASSSDLLTYEQYF.

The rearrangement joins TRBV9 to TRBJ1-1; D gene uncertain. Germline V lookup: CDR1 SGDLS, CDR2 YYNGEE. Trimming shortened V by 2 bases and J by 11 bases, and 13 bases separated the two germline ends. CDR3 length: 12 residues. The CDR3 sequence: CASSVLTSEAFF. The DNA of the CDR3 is TGTGCCAGCAGCGTCTTGACTTCGGAGGCTTTCTTT.

CDR3 loop: CASSLAVTPTEQFF. CDR3 DNA: TGCGCCAGCAGCTTGGCCGTAACCCCCACAGAGCAGTTCTTC. The gene calls are TRBV5-1 and TRBJ2-1; D is unclear. The ends were cut back, 0 bases at V and 10 bases at J, with 14 bases in the middle. The CDR3 is 14 amino acids. Germline V lookup: CDR1 SGHRS, CDR2 YFSETQ.